This T cell receptor beta chain is from a study of type 1 regulatory T cells. TCRdb used MiXCR to reprocess the reads, holding one entry per CDR3 protein. The table has about 18,000 distinct CDR3 sequences, roughly 10% seen once; the top ten hold 2.8%. CDR3 length: 17 amino acids. The germline V gene encodes CDR1 SGHVS and CDR2 FQNEAQ. Trimming cost V 0 bases and J 3 bases, with 17 bases left between them. The chain joins TRBV7-8 to TRBJ1-1; D uncertain. The sample taken for sequencing was CD4+ T cells, either the whole sample or a sorted fraction (not recorded which). The clonotype was recovered from a human donor in good health. The CDR3 is CASSLAESRVRDTEAFF. CDR3 DNA: TGTGCCAGCAGCTTAGCAGAAAGTCGGGTACGGGACACTGAAGCTTTCTTT.